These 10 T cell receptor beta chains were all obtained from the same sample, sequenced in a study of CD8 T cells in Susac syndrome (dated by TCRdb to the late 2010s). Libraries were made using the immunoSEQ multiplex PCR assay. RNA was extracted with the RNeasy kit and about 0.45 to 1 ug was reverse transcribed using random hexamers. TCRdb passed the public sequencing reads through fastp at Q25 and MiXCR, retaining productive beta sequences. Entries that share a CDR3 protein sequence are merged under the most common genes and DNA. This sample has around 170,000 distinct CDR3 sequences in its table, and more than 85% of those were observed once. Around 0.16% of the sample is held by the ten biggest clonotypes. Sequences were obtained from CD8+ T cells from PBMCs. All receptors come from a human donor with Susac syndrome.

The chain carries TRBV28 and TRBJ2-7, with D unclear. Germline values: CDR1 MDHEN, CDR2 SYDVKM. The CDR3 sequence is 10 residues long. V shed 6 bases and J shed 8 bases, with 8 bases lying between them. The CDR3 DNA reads TGTGCCAGCAGCAACGGTCAGCAGTACTTC. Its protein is CASSNGQQYF.

The CDR3 DNA reads as TGTGCCAGCAGCGCTAGCGGGGGGGCGGGTGAGCAGTTCTTC. Residues: CASSASGGAGEQFF. The chain employs TRBV9 and TRBJ2-1, with TRBD2 matching 12 bases. J was trimmed by 9 bases and V by 3 bases; bases with no gene match: 4. Germline V gene lookup returns CDR1 SGDLS and CDR2 YYNGEE. This CDR3 is built from 14 residues. The entire variable domain, with the rest obtained from reference TRBV9 and TRBJ2-1, is as follows: DSGVTQTPKHLITATGQRVTLRCSPRSGDLSVYWYQQSLDQGLQFLIQYYNGEERAKGNILERFSAQQFPDLHSELNLSSLELGDSALYFCASSASGGAGEQFFGPGTRLTVL.

The CDR3 DNA follows: TGTGCCAGCAGCTCAGCGACAGGGTATGGCTACACCTTC. Translated, it gives CASSSATGYGYTF. The rearrangement joins TRBV7-9 to TRBJ1-2, with TRBD1 matching 7 bases. This CDR3 region has 13 residues. Germline V lookup: CDR1 SEHNR, CDR2 FQNEAQ (reference sequence). The trim removed 4 bases at V and 5 bases at J, leaving 4 bases unmatched.

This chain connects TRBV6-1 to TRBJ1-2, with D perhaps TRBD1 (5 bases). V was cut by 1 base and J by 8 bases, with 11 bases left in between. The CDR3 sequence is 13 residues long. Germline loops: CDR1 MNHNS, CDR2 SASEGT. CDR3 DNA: TGTGCCAGCAGTGAAGGTGGGGGGACCGGCTACACCTTC. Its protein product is CASSEGGGTGYTF.

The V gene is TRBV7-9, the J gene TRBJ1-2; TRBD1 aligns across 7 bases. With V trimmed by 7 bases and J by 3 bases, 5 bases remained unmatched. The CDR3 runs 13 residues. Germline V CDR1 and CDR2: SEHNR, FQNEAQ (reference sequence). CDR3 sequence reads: CASNIQGDYGYTF. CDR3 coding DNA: TGTGCCAGCAACATCCAGGGGGACTATGGCTACACCTTC.

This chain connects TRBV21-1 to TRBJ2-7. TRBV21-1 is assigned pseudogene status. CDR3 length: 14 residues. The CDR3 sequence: CASSSHITHYEQYF. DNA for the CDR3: TGTGCCAGCAGCTCCCATATTACCCACTACGAGCAGTACTTC.

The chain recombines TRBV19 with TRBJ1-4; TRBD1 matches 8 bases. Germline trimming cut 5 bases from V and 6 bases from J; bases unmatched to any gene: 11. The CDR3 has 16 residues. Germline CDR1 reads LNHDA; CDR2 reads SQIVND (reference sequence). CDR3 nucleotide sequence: TGTGCCAGTAGTGGGGAGGCGACAGGGGCGGATGAAAAACTGTTTTTT. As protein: CASSGEATGADEKLFF.

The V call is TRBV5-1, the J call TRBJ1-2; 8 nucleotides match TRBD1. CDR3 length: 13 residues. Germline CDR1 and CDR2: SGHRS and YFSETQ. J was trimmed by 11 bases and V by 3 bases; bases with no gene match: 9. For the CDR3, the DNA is TGCGCCAGCAGCTCCCCGGGACAGGAAGAGTACACCTTC. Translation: CASSSPGQEEYTF.

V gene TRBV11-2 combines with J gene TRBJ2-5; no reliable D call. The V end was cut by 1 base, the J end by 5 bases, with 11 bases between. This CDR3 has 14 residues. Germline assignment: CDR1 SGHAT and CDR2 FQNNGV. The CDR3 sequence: CASSLVLGLETQYF. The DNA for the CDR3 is TGTGCCAGCAGCTTAGTGCTAGGGTTGGAGACCCAGTACTTC.

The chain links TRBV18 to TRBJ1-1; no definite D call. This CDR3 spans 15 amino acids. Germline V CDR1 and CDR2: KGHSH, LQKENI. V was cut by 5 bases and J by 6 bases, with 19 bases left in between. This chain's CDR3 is CASSTPDPIVAEAFF. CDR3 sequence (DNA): TGTGCCAGCTCAACCCCGGACCCTATTGTCGCTGAAGCTTTCTTT.